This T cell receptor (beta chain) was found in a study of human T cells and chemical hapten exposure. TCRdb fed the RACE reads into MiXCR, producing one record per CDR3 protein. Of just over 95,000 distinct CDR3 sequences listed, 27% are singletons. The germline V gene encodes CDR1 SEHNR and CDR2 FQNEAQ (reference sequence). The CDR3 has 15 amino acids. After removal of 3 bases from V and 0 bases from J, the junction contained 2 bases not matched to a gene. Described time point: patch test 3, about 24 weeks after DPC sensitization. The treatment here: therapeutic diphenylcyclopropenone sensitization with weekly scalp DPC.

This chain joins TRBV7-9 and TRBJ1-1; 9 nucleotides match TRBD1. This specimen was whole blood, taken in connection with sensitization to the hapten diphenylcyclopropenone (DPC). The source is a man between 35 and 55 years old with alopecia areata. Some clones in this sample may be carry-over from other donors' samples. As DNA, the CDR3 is TGTGCCAGCAGCTTGGGGACAGGGATGAACACTGAAGCTTTCTTT. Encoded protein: CASSLGTGMNTEAFF.